Listed here are 7 T cell receptor beta chains from one sample, sequenced in a study of blood T cell repertoires in COVID-19. Sequencing used immunoSEQ multiplex PCR; TCRdb keeps in-frame clones, though not all of them. In the table there are fewer than 350,000 clones, 81% of which are singletons. Sequencing was performed on peripheral blood. The origin of the receptors is a woman aged 55 to 70 with active or convalescent COVID-19.

The rearrangement joins TRBV29-1 to TRBJ2-7; 8 bases agree with TRBD1. The germline V gene has CDR1 SQVTM and CDR2 ANQGSEA. Unmatched junction bases numbered 5, after V lost 7 bases and J lost 3 bases. The CDR3 runs 12 residues. The CDR3 loop reads CSARTGNYEQYF. CDR3 coding DNA: TGCAGCGCTAGGACAGGGAACTACGAGCAGTACTTC.

The gene calls are TRBV12-3 or TRBV12-4 and TRBJ2-7; 8 bases line up with TRBD1. The CDR3 extends over 13 amino acids. V lost 6 bases to trimming and J lost 3 bases; unmatched junction nucleotides: 4. The CDR3 DNA sequence: TGTGCCAGCAGCACGGGACAGGTCTACGAGCAGTACTTC. It translates to CASSTGQVYEQYF.

The gene calls are TRBV6-5 and TRBJ2-7, with 7 bases matching TRBD2. Germline CDR1 and CDR2: MNHEY and SVGAGI. The V gene end was trimmed by 7 bases and the J gene end by 0 bases; junction bases not matched to a gene: 6. The CDR3 is made up of 14 amino acids. The CDR3 DNA is TGTGCCAGCACCAGGGAGGGAAGCTCCTACGAGCAGTACTTC. Protein sequence: CASTREGSSYEQYF.

In its sample, this clone was seen once. The V call is TRBV11-3, the J call TRBJ2-5, with 11 bases matching TRBD1. The trim removed 5 bases at V and 5 bases at J, leaving 4 bases unmatched. The CDR3 extends over 14 amino acids. Per germline, CDR1 SGHNT and CDR2 YENEEA. CDR3 bases: TGTGCCAGCAGCGGACAGGGGGCCGGGGAGACCCAGTACTTC. It yields the protein CASSGQGAGETQYF.

The chain uses TRBV4-2 and TRBJ2-5; 12 nucleotides align to TRBD1. Trimming cost V 0 bases and J 4 bases; bases outside gene matches: 3. The CDR3 has 16 amino acids. Germline CDR1 reads LGHNA; CDR2 reads YNFKEQ. CDR3 region: CASSQDWGQGAETQYF. Here the CDR3 DNA reads TGTGCCAGCAGCCAAGATTGGGGACAGGGGGCAGAGACCCAGTACTTC.

This clone was observed a handful of times. DNA of the CDR3: TGTGCCAGCAGTGAAAACAGCCTCACTGAAGCTTTCTTT. The encoded protein is CASSENSLTEAFF. The chain recombines TRBV6-1 with TRBJ1-1; D not certain. CDR3 length equals 13 residues. Germline V gene lookup returns CDR1 MNHNS and CDR2 SASEGT. V lost 2 bases to trimming and J lost 4 bases, with 8 bases between them.

The chain is built from TRBV5-4 and TRBJ1-1, with a possible D match to TRBD1 (6 bases). Per germline, CDR1 SGHNT and CDR2 YYREEE (reference sequence). The V gene lost 7 bases and the J gene lost 1 base, with 11 bases spanning the gap. This CDR3 region has 13 residues. DNA for the CDR3: TGTGCCAGCCCGGGACACCCGAACACTGAAGCTTTCTTT. Its protein is CASPGHPNTEAFF. Full variable domain (remainder filled in from reference TRBV5-4 and TRBJ1-1): ETGVTQSPTHLIKTRGQQVTLRCSSQSGHNTVSWYQQALGQGPQFIFQYYREEENGRGNFPPRFSGLQFPNYSSELNVNALELDDSALYLCASPGHPNTEAFFGQGTRLTVV.